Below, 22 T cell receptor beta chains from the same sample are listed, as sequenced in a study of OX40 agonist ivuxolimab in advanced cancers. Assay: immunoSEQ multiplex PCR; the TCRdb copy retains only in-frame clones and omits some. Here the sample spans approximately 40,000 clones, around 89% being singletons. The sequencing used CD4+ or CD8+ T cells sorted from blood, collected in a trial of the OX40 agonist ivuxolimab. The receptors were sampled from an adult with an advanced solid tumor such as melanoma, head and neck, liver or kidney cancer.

The CDR3 here is CASSLEGTGLYGYTF. CDR3 DNA sequence: TGCGCCAGCAGCTTGGAAGGGACAGGCCTCTATGGCTACACCTTC. The chain is built from TRBV5-1 and TRBJ1-2, with 8 bases identical to TRBD1. V was pared by 0 bases and J by 4 bases, with 5 bases of the junction left unmatched. The V gene's germline CDR1 is SGHRS and CDR2 YFSETQ. The CDR3 sequence is 15 residues long.

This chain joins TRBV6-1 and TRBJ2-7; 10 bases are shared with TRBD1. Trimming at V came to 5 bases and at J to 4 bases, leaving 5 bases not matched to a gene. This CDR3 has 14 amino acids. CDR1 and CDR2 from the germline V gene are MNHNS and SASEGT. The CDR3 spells CASSLGQGSYEQYF. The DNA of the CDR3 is TGTGCCAGCAGTTTGGGACAGGGGTCTTACGAGCAGTACTTC.

CDR3 nucleotide sequence: TGTGCCAGCAGTGATGGACTAGCCACCTACAATGAGCAGTTCTTC. This gives the protein CASSDGLATYNEQFF. V gene TRBV27 combines with J gene TRBJ2-1; TRBD2 aligns across 8 bases. The trim removed 5 bases at V and 2 bases at J, leaving 5 bases unmatched. The germline V gene encodes CDR1 MNHEY and CDR2 SMNVEV (reference sequence). The CDR3 spans 15 residues.

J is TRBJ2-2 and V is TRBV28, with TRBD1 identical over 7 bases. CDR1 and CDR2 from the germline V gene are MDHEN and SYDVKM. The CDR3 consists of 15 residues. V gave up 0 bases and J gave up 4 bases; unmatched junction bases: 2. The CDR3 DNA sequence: TGTGCCAGCAGTTTATGGGGACAGCTCACCGGGGAGCTGTTTTTT. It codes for CASSLWGQLTGELFF.

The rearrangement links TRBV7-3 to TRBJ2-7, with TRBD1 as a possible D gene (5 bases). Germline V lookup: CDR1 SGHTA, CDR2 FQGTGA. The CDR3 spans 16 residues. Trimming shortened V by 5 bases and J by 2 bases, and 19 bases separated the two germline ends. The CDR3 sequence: CASSQGAGFEPYEQYF. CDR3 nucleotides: TGTGCCAGCAGCCAAGGGGCAGGTTTTGAACCCTACGAGCAGTACTTC.

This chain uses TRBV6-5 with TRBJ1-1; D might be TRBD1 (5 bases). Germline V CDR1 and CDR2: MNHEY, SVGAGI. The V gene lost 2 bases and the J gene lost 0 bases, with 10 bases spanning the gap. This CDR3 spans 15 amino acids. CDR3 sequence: CASSYNGGLNTEAFF. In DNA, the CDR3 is TGTGCCAGCAGTTACAACGGGGGATTGAACACTGAAGCTTTCTTT.

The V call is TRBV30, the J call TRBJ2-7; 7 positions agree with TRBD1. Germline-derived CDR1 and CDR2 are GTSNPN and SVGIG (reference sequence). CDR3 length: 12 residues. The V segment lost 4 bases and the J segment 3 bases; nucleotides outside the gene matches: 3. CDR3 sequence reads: CAWKQGFYEQYF. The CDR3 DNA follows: TGTGCCTGGAAACAGGGGTTCTACGAGCAGTACTTC.

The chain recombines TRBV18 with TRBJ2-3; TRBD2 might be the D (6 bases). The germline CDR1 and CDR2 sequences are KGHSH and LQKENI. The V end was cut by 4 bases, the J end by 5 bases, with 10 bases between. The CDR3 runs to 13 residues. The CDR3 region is CASSREGGDTQYF. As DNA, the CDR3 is TGTGCCAGCTCACGCGAGGGAGGAGATACGCAGTATTTT.

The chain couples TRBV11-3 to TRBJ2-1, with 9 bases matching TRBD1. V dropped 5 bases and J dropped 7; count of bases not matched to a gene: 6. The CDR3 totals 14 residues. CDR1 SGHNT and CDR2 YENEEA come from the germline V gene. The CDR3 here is CASSGHRGRNEQFF. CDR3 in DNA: TGTGCCAGCAGCGGTCACAGGGGGCGAAATGAGCAGTTCTTC.

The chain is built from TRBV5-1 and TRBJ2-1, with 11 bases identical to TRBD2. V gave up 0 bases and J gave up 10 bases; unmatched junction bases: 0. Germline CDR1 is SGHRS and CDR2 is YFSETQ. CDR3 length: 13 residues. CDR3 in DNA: TGCGCCAGCAGCTTGGGACTAGCGGGAGAGCAGTTCTTC. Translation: CASSLGLAGEQFF.

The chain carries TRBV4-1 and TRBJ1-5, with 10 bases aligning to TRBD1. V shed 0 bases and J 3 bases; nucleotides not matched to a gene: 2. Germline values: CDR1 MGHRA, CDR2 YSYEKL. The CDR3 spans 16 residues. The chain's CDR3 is CASSQEGQGSNQPQHF. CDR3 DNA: TGCGCCAGCAGCCAAGAGGGACAGGGGTCCAATCAGCCCCAGCATTTT.

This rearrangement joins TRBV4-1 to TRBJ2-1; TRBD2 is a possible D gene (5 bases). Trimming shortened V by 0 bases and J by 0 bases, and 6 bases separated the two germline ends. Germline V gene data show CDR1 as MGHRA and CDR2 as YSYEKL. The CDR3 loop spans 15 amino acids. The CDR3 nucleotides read TGCGCCAGCAGCCAAGAAGGGAGCTCCTACAATGAGCAGTTCTTC. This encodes CASSQEGSSYNEQFF.

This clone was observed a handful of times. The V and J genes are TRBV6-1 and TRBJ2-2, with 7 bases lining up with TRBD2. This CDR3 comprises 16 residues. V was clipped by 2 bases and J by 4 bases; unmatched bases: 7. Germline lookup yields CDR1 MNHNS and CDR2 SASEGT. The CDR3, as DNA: TGTGCCAGCAGTGAATTGGGGAGGGTGAGCACCGGGGAGCTGTTTTTT. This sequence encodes CASSELGRVSTGELFF.

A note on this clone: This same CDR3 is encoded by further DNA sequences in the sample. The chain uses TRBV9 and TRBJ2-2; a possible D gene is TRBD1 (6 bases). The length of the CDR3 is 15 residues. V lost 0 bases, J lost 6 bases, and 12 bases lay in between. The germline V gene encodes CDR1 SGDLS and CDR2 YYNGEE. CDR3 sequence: CASSVVQGLAGELFF. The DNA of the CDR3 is TGTGCCAGCAGCGTAGTCCAGGGGCTGGCCGGGGAGCTGTTTTTT.

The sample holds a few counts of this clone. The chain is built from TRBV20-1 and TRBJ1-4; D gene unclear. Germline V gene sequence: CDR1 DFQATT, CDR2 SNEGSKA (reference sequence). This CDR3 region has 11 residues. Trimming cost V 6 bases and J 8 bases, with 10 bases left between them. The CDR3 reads CSASRREKLFF. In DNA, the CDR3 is TGCAGTGCGAGTCGCAGGGAAAAACTGTTTTTT.

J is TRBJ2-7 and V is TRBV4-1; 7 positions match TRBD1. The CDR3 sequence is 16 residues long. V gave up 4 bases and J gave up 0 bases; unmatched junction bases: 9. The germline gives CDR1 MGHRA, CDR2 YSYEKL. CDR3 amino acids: CASSRLSGQLSYEQYF. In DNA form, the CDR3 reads TGCGCCAGCAGCCGTTTGTCGGGACAGCTCTCCTACGAGCAGTACTTC.

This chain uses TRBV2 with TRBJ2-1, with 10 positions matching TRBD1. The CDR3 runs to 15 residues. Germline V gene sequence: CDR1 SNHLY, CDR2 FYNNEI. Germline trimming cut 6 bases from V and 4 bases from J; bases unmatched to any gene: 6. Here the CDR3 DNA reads TGTGCCAGCAGCCCGCGGACAGGGGGTTACAATGAGCAGTTCTTC. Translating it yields CASSPRTGGYNEQFF.

In DNA, the CDR3 is TGTGCCAGCTCACAGGAAGCGGGAGTGGTATATGAGCAGTACTTC. The encoded protein is CASSQEAGVVYEQYF. The gene calls are TRBV18 and TRBJ2-7; 8 nucleotides line up with TRBD2. The CDR3 sequence is 15 residues long. Germline assignment: CDR1 KGHSH and CDR2 LQKENI. The V segment lost 4 bases and the J segment 7 bases; nucleotides outside the gene matches: 12.

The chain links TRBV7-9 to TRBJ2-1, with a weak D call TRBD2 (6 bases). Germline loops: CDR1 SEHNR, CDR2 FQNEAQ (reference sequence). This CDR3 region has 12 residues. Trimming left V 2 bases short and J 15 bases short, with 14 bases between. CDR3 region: CASSLSDGSRFF. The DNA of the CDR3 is TGTGCCAGCAGCTTATCTGACGGGAGCAGGTTCTTC.

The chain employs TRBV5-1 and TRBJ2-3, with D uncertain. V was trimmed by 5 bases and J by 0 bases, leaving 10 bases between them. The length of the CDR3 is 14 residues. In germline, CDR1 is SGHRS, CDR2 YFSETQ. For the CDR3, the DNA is TGCGCCAGCAGATCCCCGTTTAGCACAGATACGCAGTATTTT. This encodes CASRSPFSTDTQYF.

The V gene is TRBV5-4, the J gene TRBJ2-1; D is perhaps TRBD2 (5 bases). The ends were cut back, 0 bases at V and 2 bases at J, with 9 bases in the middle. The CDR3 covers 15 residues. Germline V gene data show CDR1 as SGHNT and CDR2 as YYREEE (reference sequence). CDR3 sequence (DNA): TGTGCCAGCAGCTTGGGCGGGTTCGCCTACAATGAGCAGTTCTTC. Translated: CASSLGGFAYNEQFF.

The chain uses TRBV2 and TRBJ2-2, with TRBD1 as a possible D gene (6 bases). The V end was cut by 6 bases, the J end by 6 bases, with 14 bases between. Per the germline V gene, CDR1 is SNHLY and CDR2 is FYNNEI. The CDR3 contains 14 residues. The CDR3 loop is CASSVMGQAGELFF. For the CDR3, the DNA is TGTGCCAGCAGCGTAATGGGACAAGCCGGGGAGCTGTTTTTT.